This T cell receptor beta chain was recovered during a study of T cells in Graves' hyperthyroidism and ophthalmopathy. About the study: Before any treatment, at initial diagnosis, peripheral blood was collected.

The source material, RNA transcripts, was used to amplify TCR beta CDR3 regions. During a first-round RT-PCR of the TCR CDR3, the HTBI primer set was used. TCRdb analysed the multiplex PCR reads with MiXCR anew, one entry per CDR3 protein. The sample contains 300,000 to 350,000 distinct CDR3 sequences, roughly 18% of which appear only once. The V gene's germline CDR1 is SGHRS and CDR2 YFSETQ. The CDR3 loop spans 15 amino acids. Concerning this clonotype itself: A much larger clone lies a single base off, so this may be a read error.

Sequencing was done on a sample of blood. The chain joins TRBV5-1 to TRBJ2-2; D remains ambiguous. The source of this sequence is a woman between 40 and 50 years old with Graves' ophthalmopathy. DNA of the CDR3: TGCGTCAGCAGCTCCGTCGGAGTTCTTGAAGGGGAGCTGTTTTTT. Protein sequence: CVSSSVGVLEGELFF.